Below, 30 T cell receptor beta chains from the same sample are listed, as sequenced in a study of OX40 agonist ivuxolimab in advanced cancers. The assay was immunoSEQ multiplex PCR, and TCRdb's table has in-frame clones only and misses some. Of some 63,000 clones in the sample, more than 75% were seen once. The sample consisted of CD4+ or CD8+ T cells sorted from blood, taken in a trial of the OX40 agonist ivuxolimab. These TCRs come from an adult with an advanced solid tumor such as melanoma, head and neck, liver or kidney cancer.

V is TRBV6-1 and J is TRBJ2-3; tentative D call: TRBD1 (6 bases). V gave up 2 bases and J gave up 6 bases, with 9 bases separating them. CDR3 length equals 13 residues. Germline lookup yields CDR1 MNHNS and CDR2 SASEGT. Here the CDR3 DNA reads TGTGCCAGCAGTGAATCTAGGGGGGATACGCAGTATTTT. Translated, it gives CASSESRGDTQYF.

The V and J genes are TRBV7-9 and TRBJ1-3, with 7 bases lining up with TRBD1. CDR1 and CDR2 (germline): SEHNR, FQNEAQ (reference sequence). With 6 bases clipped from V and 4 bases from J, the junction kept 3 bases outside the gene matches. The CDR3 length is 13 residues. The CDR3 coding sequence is TGTGCCAGCAGACAGGGGTACGGAAACACCATATATTTT. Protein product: CASRQGYGNTIYF.

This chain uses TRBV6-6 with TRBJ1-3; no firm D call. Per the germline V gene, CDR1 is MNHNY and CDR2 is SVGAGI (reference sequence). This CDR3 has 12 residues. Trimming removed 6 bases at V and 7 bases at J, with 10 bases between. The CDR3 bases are TGTGCCAGCAGGAATGAAGGGAACACCATATATTTT. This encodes CASRNEGNTIYF.

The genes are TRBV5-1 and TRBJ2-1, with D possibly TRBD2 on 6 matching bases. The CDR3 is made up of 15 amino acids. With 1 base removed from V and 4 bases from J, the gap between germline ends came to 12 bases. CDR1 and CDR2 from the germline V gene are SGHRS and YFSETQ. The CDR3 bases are TGCGCCAGCAGCTTGAAGAGGGACTTTTACAATGAGCAGTTCTTC. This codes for CASSLKRDFYNEQFF.

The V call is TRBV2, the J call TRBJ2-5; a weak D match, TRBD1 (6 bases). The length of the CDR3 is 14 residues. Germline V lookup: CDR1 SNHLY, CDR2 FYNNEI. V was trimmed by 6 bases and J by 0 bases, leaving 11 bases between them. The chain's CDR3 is CASRTGQYQETQYF. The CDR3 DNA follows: TGTGCCAGCAGAACTGGACAGTACCAAGAGACCCAGTACTTC.

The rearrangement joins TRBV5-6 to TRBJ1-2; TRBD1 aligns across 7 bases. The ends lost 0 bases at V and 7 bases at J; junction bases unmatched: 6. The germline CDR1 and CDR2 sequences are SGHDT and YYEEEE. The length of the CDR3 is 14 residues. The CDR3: CASSLDRGLRGYTF. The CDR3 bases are TGTGCCAGCAGCTTGGATAGGGGGCTTCGTGGCTACACCTTC.

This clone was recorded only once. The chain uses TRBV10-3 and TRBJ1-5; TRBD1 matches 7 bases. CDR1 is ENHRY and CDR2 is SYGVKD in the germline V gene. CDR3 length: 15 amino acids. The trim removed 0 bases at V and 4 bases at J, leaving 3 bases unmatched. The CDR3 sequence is CAISESQTGNQPQHF. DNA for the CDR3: TGTGCCATCAGTGAGTCGCAGACAGGGAATCAGCCCCAGCATTTT.

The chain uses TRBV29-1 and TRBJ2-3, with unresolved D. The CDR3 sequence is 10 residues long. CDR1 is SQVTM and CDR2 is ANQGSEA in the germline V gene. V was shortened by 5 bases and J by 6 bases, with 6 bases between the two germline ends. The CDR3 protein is CSVRVDTQYF. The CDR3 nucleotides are TGCAGCGTTCGTGTGGATACGCAGTATTTT.

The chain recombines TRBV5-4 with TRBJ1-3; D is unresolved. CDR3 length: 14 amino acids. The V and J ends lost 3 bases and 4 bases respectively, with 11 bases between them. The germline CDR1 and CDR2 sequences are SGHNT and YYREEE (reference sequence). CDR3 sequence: CASSSTAHGNTIYF. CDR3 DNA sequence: TGTGCCAGCAGCTCCACGGCCCACGGAAACACCATATATTTT.

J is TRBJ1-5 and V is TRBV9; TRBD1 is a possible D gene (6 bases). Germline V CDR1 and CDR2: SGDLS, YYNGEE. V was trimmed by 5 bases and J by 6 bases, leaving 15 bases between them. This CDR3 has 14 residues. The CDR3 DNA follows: TGTGCCAGCAGTCCGGGCGGGGGGCCTCAGCCCCAGCATTTT. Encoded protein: CASSPGGGPQPQHF.

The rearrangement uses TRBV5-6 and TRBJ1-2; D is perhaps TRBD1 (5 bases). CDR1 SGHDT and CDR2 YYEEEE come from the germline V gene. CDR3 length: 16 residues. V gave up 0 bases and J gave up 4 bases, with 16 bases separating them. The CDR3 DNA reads TGTGCCAGCAGCTTGGGGGGTCAGGGAATCCTCTATGGCTACACCTTC. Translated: CASSLGGQGILYGYTF.

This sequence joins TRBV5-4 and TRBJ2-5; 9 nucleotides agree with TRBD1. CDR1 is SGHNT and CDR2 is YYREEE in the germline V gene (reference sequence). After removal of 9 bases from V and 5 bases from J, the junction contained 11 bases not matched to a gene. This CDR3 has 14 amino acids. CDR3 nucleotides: TGTGCCATTACCGGGACAGGGTATCGGGAGACCCAGTACTTC. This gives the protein CAITGTGYRETQYF.

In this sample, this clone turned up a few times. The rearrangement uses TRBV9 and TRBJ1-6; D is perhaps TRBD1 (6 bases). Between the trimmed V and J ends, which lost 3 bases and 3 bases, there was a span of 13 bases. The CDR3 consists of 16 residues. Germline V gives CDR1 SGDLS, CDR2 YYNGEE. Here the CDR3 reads CASSGTAHRYNSPLHF. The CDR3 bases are TGTGCCAGCAGCGGGACAGCTCACCGCTATAATTCACCCCTCCACTTT.

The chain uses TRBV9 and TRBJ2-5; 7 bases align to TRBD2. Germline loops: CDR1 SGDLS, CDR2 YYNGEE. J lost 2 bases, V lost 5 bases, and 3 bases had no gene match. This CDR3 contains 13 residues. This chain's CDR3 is CASSPSGQETQYF. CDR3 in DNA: TGTGCCAGCAGTCCTAGCGGACAAGAGACCCAGTACTTC. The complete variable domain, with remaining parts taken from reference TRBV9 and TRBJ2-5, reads DSGVTQTPKHLITATGQRVTLRCSPRSGDLSVYWYQQSLDQGLQFLIQYYNGEERAKGNILERFSAQQFPDLHSELNLSSLELGDSALYFCASSPSGQETQYFGPGTRLLVL.

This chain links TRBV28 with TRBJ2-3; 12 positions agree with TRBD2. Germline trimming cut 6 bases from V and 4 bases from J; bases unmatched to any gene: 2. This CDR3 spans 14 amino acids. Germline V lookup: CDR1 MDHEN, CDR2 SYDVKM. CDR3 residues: CASSPSGRADTQYF. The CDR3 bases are TGTGCCAGCAGCCCTAGCGGGAGGGCAGATACGCAGTATTTT.

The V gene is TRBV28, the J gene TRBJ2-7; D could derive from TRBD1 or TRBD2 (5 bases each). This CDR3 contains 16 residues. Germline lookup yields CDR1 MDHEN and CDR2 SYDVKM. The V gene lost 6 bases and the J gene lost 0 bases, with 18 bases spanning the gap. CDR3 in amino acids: CASRSHGAGSSYEQYF. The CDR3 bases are TGTGCCAGCAGGTCTCACGGGGCAGGGAGCTCCTACGAGCAGTACTTC. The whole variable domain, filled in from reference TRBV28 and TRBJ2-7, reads DVKVTQSSRYLVKRTGEKVFLECVQDMDHENMFWYRQDPGLGLRLIYFSYDVKMKEKGDIPEGYSVSREKKERFSLILESASTNQTSMYLCASRSHGAGSSYEQYFGPGTRLTVT.

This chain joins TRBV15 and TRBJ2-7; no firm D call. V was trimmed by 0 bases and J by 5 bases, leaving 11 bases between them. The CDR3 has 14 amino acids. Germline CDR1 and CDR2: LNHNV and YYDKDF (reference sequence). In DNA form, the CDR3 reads TGTGCCACCAGCAGAGATCACGGAAGGAACGAGCAGTACTTC. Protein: CATSRDHGRNEQYF.

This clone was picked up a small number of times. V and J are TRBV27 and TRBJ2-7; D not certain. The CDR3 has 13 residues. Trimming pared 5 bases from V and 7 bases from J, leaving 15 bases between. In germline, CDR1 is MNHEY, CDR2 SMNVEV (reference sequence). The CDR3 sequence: CASSPSGLGEQYF. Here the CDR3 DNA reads TGTGCCAGCAGTCCATCCGGGCTCGGGGAGCAGTACTTC.

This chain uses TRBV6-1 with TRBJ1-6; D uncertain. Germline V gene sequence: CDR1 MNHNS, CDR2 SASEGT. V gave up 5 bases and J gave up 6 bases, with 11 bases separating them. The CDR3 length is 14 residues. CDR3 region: CASSYSPFNSPLHF. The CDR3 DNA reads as TGTGCCAGCAGTTATAGCCCATTTAATTCACCCCTCCACTTT.

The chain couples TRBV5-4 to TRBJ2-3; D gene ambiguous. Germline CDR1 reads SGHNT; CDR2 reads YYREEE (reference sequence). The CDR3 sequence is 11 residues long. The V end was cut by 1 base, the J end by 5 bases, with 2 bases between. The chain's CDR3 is CASSLQDTQYF. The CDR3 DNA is TGTGCCAGCAGCTTGCAAGATACGCAGTATTTT.

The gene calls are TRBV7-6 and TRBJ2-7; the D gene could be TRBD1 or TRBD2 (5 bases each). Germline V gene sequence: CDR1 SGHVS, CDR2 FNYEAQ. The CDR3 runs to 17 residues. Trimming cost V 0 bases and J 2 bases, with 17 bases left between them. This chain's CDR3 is CASSLAAPMRGPYEQYF. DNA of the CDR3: TGTGCCAGCAGCTTAGCGGCACCCATGAGGGGACCCTACGAGCAGTACTTC. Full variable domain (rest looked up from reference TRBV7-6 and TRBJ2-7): GAGVSQSPRYKVTKRGQDVALRCDPISGHVSLYWYRQALGQGPEFLTYFNYEAQQDKSGLPNDRFSAERPEGSISTLTIQRTEQRDSAMYRCASSLAAPMRGPYEQYFGPGTRLTVT.

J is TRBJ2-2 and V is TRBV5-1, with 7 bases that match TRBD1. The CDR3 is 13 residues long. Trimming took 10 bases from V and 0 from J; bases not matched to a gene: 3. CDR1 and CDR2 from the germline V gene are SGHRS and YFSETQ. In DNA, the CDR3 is TGCGCCTCTAGGGGGCCGAACACCGGGGAGCTGTTTTTT. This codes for CASRGPNTGELFF.

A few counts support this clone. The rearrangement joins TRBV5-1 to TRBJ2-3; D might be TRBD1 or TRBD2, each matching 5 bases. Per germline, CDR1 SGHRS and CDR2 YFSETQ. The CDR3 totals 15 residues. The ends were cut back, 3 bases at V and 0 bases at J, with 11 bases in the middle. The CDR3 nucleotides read TGCGCCAGCAGCTGGGGGATCACTAGCACAGATACGCAGTATTTT. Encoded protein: CASSWGITSTDTQYF.

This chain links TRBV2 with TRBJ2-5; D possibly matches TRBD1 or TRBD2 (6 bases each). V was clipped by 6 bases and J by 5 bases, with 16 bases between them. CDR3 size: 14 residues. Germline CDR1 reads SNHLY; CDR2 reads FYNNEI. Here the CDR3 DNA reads TGTGCCAGCAGCCAGGGGAGGTTCCGTGAGACCCAGTACTTC. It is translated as CASSQGRFRETQYF.

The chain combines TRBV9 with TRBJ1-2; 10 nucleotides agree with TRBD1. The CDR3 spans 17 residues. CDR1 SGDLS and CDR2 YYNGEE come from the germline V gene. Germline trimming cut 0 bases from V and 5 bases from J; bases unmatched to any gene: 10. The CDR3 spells CASSVAPHPGQGYGYTF. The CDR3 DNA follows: TGTGCCAGCAGCGTAGCGCCCCATCCGGGACAGGGGTATGGCTACACCTTC.

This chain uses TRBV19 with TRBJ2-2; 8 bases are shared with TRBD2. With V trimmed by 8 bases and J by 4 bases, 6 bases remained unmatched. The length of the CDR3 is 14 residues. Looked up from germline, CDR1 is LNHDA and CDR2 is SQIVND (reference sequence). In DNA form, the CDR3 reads TGTGCCAGTCAGAGGACTAGCTCCACCGGGGAGCTGTTTTTT. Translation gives CASQRTSSTGELFF.

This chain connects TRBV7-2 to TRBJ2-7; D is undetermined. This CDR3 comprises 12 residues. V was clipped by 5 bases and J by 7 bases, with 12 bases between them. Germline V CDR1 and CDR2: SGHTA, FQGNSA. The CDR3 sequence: CASSPELSEQYF. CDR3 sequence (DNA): TGTGCCAGCAGCCCCGAACTTAGTGAGCAGTACTTC.

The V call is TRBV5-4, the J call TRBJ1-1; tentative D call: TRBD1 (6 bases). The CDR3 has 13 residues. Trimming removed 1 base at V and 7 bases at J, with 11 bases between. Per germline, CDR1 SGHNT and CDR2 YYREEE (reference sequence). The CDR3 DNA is TGTGCCAGCAGCTTGCCAACAGGGATTGAAGCTTTCTTT. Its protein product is CASSLPTGIEAFF.

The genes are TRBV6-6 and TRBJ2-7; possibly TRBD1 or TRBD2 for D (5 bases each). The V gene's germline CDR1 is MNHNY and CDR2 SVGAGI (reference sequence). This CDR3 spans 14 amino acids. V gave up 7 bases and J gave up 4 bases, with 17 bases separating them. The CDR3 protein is CASKPLRDAYEQYF. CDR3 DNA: TGTGCCAGCAAACCTCTAAGGGACGCGTACGAGCAGTACTTC.

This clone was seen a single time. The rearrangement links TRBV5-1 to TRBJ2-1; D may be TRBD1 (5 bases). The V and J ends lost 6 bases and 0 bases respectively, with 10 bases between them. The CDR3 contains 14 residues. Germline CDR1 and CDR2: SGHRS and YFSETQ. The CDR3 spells CASNRDSSYNEQFF. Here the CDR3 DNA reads TGCGCCAGCAACCGCGACAGCTCCTACAATGAGCAGTTCTTC.